The 14 T cell receptor beta chains reported below all come from one sample, sequenced in a study of T cells after yellow fever vaccination. TCRdb re-derived calls from the 5' RACE reads in MiXCR, one entry per CDR3 protein. Found here are about 220,000 distinct CDR3 sequences, about 3% of them singletons; the top ten hold about 3.3%. The source material was CD4+ T cells sorted from PBMCs, sampled 10 days after the yellow fever booster vaccination. The receptors here all came from a man between 18 and 29 years old who received the YFV17D yellow fever vaccine.

This clonotype appeared many times. This chain joins TRBV5-1 and TRBJ2-1; 12 bases match TRBD2. V lost 3 bases, J lost 5 bases, and 3 bases stayed unmatched. CDR1 SGHRS and CDR2 YFSETQ come from the germline V gene. The CDR3 is made up of 15 amino acids. CDR3 residues: CASSSGLAGHNEQFF. The DNA for the CDR3 is TGCGCCAGCAGCTCGGGACTAGCGGGCCACAATGAGCAGTTCTTC.

This clonotype has a count of ten or more. The chain uses TRBV5-1 and TRBJ2-3; 9 nucleotides align to TRBD1. CDR3 length equals 14 residues. Germline V gene lookup returns CDR1 SGHRS and CDR2 YFSETQ. Germline trimming cut 4 bases from V and 6 bases from J; bases unmatched to any gene: 6. CDR3 in DNA: TGCGCCAGCAGCAAGGACAGGGGTGACGATACGCAGTATTTT. This sequence encodes CASSKDRGDDTQYF. Full variable domain (rest looked up from reference TRBV5-1 and TRBJ2-3): KAGVTQTPRYLIKTRGQQVTLSCSPISGHRSVSWYQQTPGQGLQFLFEYFSETQRNKGNFPGRFSGRQFSNSRSEMNVSTLELGDSALYLCASSKDRGDDTQYFGPGTRLTVL.

This clonotype has at least ten counts. V usage is TRBV5-4 and J usage is TRBJ1-2; maybe TRBD1 (6 bases). The ends were cut back, 4 bases at V and 4 bases at J, with 14 bases in the middle. Per germline, CDR1 SGHNT and CDR2 YYREEE (reference sequence). CDR3 size: 14 residues. CDR3 sequence reads: CASSQDRMSYGYTF. The CDR3 region has the DNA TGTGCCAGCAGCCAGGACAGAATGTCCTATGGCTACACCTTC. The variable domain in full, with the rest retrieved from reference TRBV5-4 and TRBJ1-2, is ETGVTQSPTHLIKTRGQQVTLRCSSQSGHNTVSWYQQALGQGPQFIFQYYREEENGRGNFPPRFSGLQFPNYSSELNVNALELDDSALYLCASSQDRMSYGYTFGSGTRLTVV.

This chain links TRBV12-3 or TRBV12-4 with TRBJ2-3; 9 bases match TRBD2. Trimming at V came to 6 bases and at J to 4 bases, leaving 8 bases not matched to a gene. There are 15 residues in the CDR3. The CDR3 loop reads CASRMTSGFSDTQYF. The CDR3 bases are TGTGCCAGCAGAATGACTAGCGGCTTCTCAGATACGCAGTATTTT.

A remark on this clonotype: One junction end disagrees with the germline gene, perhaps due to a read error. The chain combines TRBV7-2 with TRBJ1-6; 7 bases are a match to TRBD1. The CDR3 covers 16 residues. From germline, CDR1 is SGHTA and CDR2 FQGNSA. CDR3 coding DNA: TGTGCCAGCAGCCGCGACAGGGCGGATTTTAATTCACGCCTCCACTTT. Translation: CASSRDRADFNSRLHF.

The sample holds many counts of this clonotype. The rearrangement links TRBV7-8 to TRBJ1-6, with D possibly TRBD1 on 6 matching bases. CDR1 and CDR2 from the germline V gene are SGHVS and FQNEAQ. V gave up 1 base and J gave up 10 bases, with 17 bases separating them. The CDR3 extends over 16 amino acids. CDR3 loop: CASSLVTGLIDSPLHF. In DNA form, the CDR3 reads TGTGCCAGCAGCTTAGTTACAGGGCTGATTGACTCACCCCTCCACTTT.

This chain uses TRBV10-2 with TRBJ1-2; D is possibly TRBD1 (6 bases). Germline loops: CDR1 WSHSY, CDR2 SAAADI. The germline V and J ends were trimmed by 6 bases and 1 base, with 9 bases remaining between them. This CDR3 has 13 residues. This CDR3 is CASRGGGNYGYTF. CDR3 nucleotides: TGCGCCAGCAGGGGGGGCGGTAACTATGGCTACACCTTC.

This clonotype was counted many times. The rearrangement uses TRBV7-9 and TRBJ2-3; 8 nucleotides match TRBD2. J lost 6 bases, V lost 5 bases, and 10 bases had no gene match. The CDR3 length is 15 residues. Germline V gives CDR1 SEHNR, CDR2 FQNEAQ (reference sequence). As DNA, the CDR3 is TGTGCCAGCAGCATGGGCCCAGCGGGGGCCGATACGCAGTATTTT. Translating it yields CASSMGPAGADTQYF.

This clonotype turned up a few times. The CDR3 spells CASSLSDSGSGNEQFF. DNA for the CDR3: TGTGCCAGCAGCTTATCCGACTCGGGGTCCGGCAATGAGCAGTTCTTC. The J gene is TRBJ2-1, the V gene TRBV11-3, with D possibly being TRBD2 (5 bases). Germline assignment: CDR1 SGHNT and CDR2 YENEEA. The CDR3 is 16 amino acids. Trimming removed 2 bases from V and 6 bases from J, with 17 bases in between. Supplemented by reference TRBV11-3 and TRBJ2-1, the full variable domain reads EAGVVQSPRYKIIEKKQPVAFWCNPISGHNTLYWYLQNLGQGPELLIRYENEEAVDDSQLPKDRFSAERLKGVDSTLKIQPAELGDSAVYLCASSLSDSGSGNEQFFGPGTRLTVL.

The sample holds a few counts of this clonotype. V and J are TRBV5-6 and TRBJ1-2; TRBD1 might be the D (5 bases). Germline CDR1 and CDR2: SGHDT and YYEEEE. The V end was cut by 4 bases, the J end by 3 bases, with 13 bases between. The CDR3 runs 14 residues. The CDR3 region is CASSPPGPYYGYTF. Here the CDR3 DNA reads TGTGCCAGCAGCCCTCCAGGGCCGTACTATGGCTACACCTTC.

This clonotype was counted at least ten times. The chain recombines TRBV5-6 with TRBJ1-5, with a possible D match to TRBD1 (5 bases). This CDR3 region has 13 residues. V gave up 3 bases and J gave up 4 bases, with 8 bases separating them. Germline CDR1 reads SGHDT; CDR2 reads YYEEEE. CDR3 DNA sequence: TGTGCCAGCAGCTCCACAGGTAATCAGCCCCAGCATTTT. The encoded protein is CASSSTGNQPQHF.

The V call is TRBV7-2, the J call TRBJ2-3; TRBD2 might be the D (6 bases). Trimming left V 7 bases short and J 0 bases short, with 11 bases between. Germline CDR1 is SGHTA and CDR2 is FQGNSA. The CDR3 contains 14 residues. The CDR3 reads CASIAGPSTDTQYF. The CDR3 DNA reads as TGTGCCAGCATCGCGGGACCTAGCACAGATACGCAGTATTTT.

The table lists this clonotype with a few counts. The rearrangement uses TRBV2 and TRBJ2-2; 9 bases line up with TRBD2. Germline V gene lookup returns CDR1 SNHLY and CDR2 FYNNEI. V gave up 7 bases and J gave up 2 bases; unmatched junction bases: 5. The CDR3 consists of 15 residues. Written as DNA, the CDR3 is TGTGCCAGCACCCTGACTAGCGGAAACACCGGGGAGCTGTTTTTT. Protein sequence: CASTLTSGNTGELFF.

In this sample, this clonotype turned up many times. The chain joins TRBV7-2 to TRBJ2-1; 9 bases are shared with TRBD2. Per germline, CDR1 SGHTA and CDR2 FQGNSA. Losses at the gene ends were 4 bases for V and 3 bases for J; bases not matched to a gene: 10. This CDR3 comprises 17 residues. In nucleotides, the CDR3 is TGTGCCAGCAGCTCCTTTAGCGGGGGCCTTCTCTACAATGAGCAGTTCTTC. It yields the protein CASSSFSGGLLYNEQFF.